Reported below is one T cell receptor beta chain. Its antigen is unknown. This sample was included in a study of cytomegalovirus exposure and HLA in healthy donors. Study-wide context: Earlier, roughly 180 million T cells were analyzed, and 117 million unique TCR beta sequences were found among them.

Whole-study results and caveats: Using the classifier, cytomegalovirus status was reportedly diagnosed with high specificity and sensitivity.

PCR primers comprised 60 Vbeta and 13 Jbeta primers. Libraries were prepared by immunoSEQ multiplex PCR; TCRdb keeps only in-frame clonotypes and omits some of them. The data hold approximately 100,000 clones, with 65% to 85% observed a single time. Trimming took 6 bases from V and 8 from J, leaving 14 bases between them. Germline V gene sequence: CDR1 SNHLY, CDR2 FYNNEI. The CDR3 runs to 14 residues. The V call is TRBV2, the J call TRBJ1-6; TRBD1 is a possible D gene (5 bases). The specimen sequenced was PBMCs. The receptor's source is a middle-aged man in good health and CMV-seronegative. CDR3 coding DNA: TGTGCCAGCAGGCCCACGCGGGGGGATTCACCCCTCCACTTT. Translation: CASRPTRGDSPLHF.